This T cell receptor (beta chain) was obtained from a study of shared clonotypes between healthy human individuals (dated by TCRdb to the early 2020s). About the investigation overall: The cohort included three men and a couple of women between 18 and 49 years of age. For each donor, CD4 naive and CD4 memory were each run on three plates, CD8 naive on two plates, and CD8 memory on one plate. Between about 0.8 and 9 billion PBMCs per donor were obtained by leukapheresis. To increase sequencing depth and limit assay-specific biases, different laboratories used diverse techniques to prepare libraries and sequence TCR repertoires. To estimate repertoire size and how much clonotype sharing occurs between individuals, the study deeply sequenced the blood TCR repertoires of several healthy adults. On the study overall, not on this receptor specifically: Incomplete sequencing was indicated by rarefaction of sorted-subset datasets, despite the large sequencing depth. When several donors were compared, the shared fraction of clonotypes was 5% to 6.5% for naive CD4, over 3% for naive CD8, 2.3% for memory CD4, and 0.4% for memory CD8. Naive subsets generally had larger estimated clonotype richness than memory subsets. Pairwise subsampling indicated that sequencing depth was expected to affect the degree of clonotype sharing among donors. The genetic and exposure-history diversity represented was limited by the small number of donors. Sampling was restricted to blood, and TCR repertoires in tissues likely differ from the TCR repertoires found in blood. Clonotypes shared by all four sorted-subset donors showed higher generation probabilities than non-shared clonotypes.

Donors were healthy HIV-negative adults with no recently reported acute infections or vaccinations. All donors were Caucasian adults living in Nashville, Tennessee, USA. CD4+ T cells were enriched through magnetic negative selection, after which naive cells were positively selected on CD45RA and the remaining negative fraction served as the memory subset. After blood collection by leukapheresis, PBMCs were isolated using Ficoll-Histopaque density gradient centrifugation and then cryopreserved in the vapor phase of liquid nitrogen. Analytical flow cytometry was used to check the purity and quantity of every magnetically sorted T cell population. From each sorted fraction, genomic DNA was isolated and quantified by UV absorbance on a Nanodrop 2000c. A word on this clone: The target of this receptor is not known. Nothing much larger sits one base from this clone, and base qualities are not available.

Using the deep immunoSEQ assay, TCR CDR3 regions were amplified from genomic DNA by multiplex PCR. Extracted genomic DNA from each cell subset was spread evenly across all wells of several immunoSEQ 96-well plates, with each plate serving as a replicate. Each replicate PCR for sorted subsets received 200 ng genomic DNA, equal to tens of thousands of T cell genomes. Purified libraries were quantified with a Qubit 3.0 fluorometer, sized on a Bioanalyzer 2100, and re-quantified with the KAPA Library Quantification kit. Every immunoSEQ 96-well plate was sequenced on a dedicated single-read 150-cycle Illumina NextSeq 550 flow cell. The study's own analysis went as follows. The immunoSEQ output contained only junctional sequences without quality scores, so filtering could not match that applied to full-length reads. To assign V/J genes and CDR3, sequences were annotated using PyIR, a Python wrapper for IgBLAST v1.9, with IMGT germline references. Any read was removed if the V/J assignment was weak (E-value above 1e-6), the CDR3 was missing, or the read contained stop codons, out-of-frame junctions, or ambiguous translated residues. V3J clonotypes were defined by identical inferred V gene, J gene, and CDR3 amino acid sequence. Percentage overlap between repertoires was calculated by dividing the number of shared unique clonotypes by the size of the smaller repertoire. Richness of each repertoire was evaluated using RTK rarefaction, the Chao1 estimator, and Recon v2.1 estimates of unobserved clonotypes. Generation probabilities were computed with OLGA for all TCRbeta clonotypes obtained by the gDNA method from several donors. Not all clones reach the TCRdb copy of this immuneACCESS table, which keeps in-frame sequences only. Checked studies attribute under half of the gap to unresolved V genes and leave the rest unexplained. V, J and clone size derive from that table, while D and trimming were established from the DNA sequence. The sample table shows some 900,000 clones, and about three quarters are seen once. The ten largest clones represent around 1.4% of the sample.

The germline V gene (reference sequence) provides CDR1 WNHNN and CDR2 SYGVQD. Reading from cysteine to phenylalanine, the CDR3 counts 14 amino acids. Only the CDR3 part of the read is kept: 42 bases, read in frame from the first base. The V end gives up 5 bases and the J end 2 bases, leaving 4 bases in the junction not matched to a gene. The clonotype was recovered from a man aged 18 to 30 in good health. Sequenced material: memory CD4+ T cells sorted from blood. The label giving this sample's cell subset or site can be read as: CD45RA-negative fraction. The chain joins TRBV10-1 to TRBJ2-7; the central 9 bases match TRBD2. The sequenced DNA is TGCGCCAGCAGTACTAGCGGGTCCGCCTACGAGCAGTACTTC. It is translated as CASSTSGSAYEQYF.